This record looks at one T cell receptor (beta chain) sequence and its context. At least ten counts were recorded for this clonotype. Its antigen remains undetermined. Nothing much larger sits one base from this clone, and base qualities are not available. The data stem from a study of T cells in Graves' hyperthyroidism and ophthalmopathy (dated by TCRdb to 2018 to 2020). Background for the entire study: Peripheral blood was collected at initial diagnosis, before any treatment. To identify TCR V-J signatures that set the groups apart, the researchers used a discovery cohort of approximately 98 patients, made up of roughly 40 with Graves' ophthalmopathy and 57 with stable Graves' hyperthyroidism. An independent validation cohort of 18 to 20 hyperthyroidism patients and 17 patients who later progressed to ophthalmopathy tested prospective prediction of ophthalmopathy. The 75 to 100 discovery patients were divided at random into training and test sets in a 7:3 ratio. In over five Graves' hyperthyroidism patients, the study also compared T-cell repertoires from thyroid tissue with T-cell repertoires from blood. Once sampling was done, hyperthyroidism patients were given methimazole at a starting dose of 30 mg daily, whereas ophthalmopathy patients were given high-dose intravenous methylprednisolone. TCR Vbeta CDR3 sequencing of 130 to 150 peripheral blood samples (approximately 44 ophthalmopathy, about 80 hyperthyroidism and roughly 17 progressor patients) is reported in the paper. Overall study results and their limits: Most expanded thyroid clonotypes (frequency above 0.001) were also detected in blood, suggesting blood repertoires may reflect thyroid immune responses. A 13 V-J signature model separated ophthalmopathy from stable hyperthyroidism, with over 85% sensitivity and 81.08% specificity in cross-validation and 80%/75% in testing. In validation, progression to ophthalmopathy was predicted by the model with nearly 71% sensitivity and just over 72% specificity, a median of 6.5 months before onset. No statistical method was used to set the sample size in advance, and investigators knew the group allocation.

Ophthalmopathy patients had moderately to severely active disease, with a Clinical Activity Score of 3 or more, a NOSPECS grade of 4 or more, and a disease duration of less than 3 months. Any patient with an uncontrolled infection, another autoimmune disease, pregnancy or lactation was excluded. Diagnoses relied on clinical symptoms, serum thyroxine and TRAb, thyroid ultrasound and orbital computed tomography. PBMCs were separated from over 9 ml of fresh peripheral blood using Ficoll-Paque density gradient centrifugation. Total RNA was extracted with Trizol reagent, and quality was checked on an Agilent 2100 Bioanalyzer. CDR1 and CDR2 (ENHRY, SYGVKD) derive from the germline V gene. The CDR3 has 15 amino acids, counting the end cysteine and phenylalanine. CDR3 DNA only is kept here, 45 bases in frame from base 1. Between the V and J ends, shortened by 4 bases and 8 bases respectively, the junction contains 20 bases.

The TCR beta CDR3 regions were amplified from RNA transcripts. The TCR CDR3 was subjected to a first round of RT-PCR using the HTBI primer set and the Qiagen OneStep RT-PCR kit. The libraries were constructed in a second round of multiplex PCR and then size-selected and purified. The libraries were sequenced on an Illumina HiSeq2000 using paired-end 100 bp reads. The original methods were these. Raw data were processed with SOAPnuke, discarding reads with adapters, uncalled bases, mean Phred below 15, or no exact constant-primer or identifier match. High-quality paired reads were merged with COPE v1.2.5, and unique nucleotide sequences were defined as clonotypes. Clonotypes were aligned to IMGT TRBV, TRBD and TRBJ reference segments using MiTCR v1.1. Only V-J combinations with frequency above 0.0001, covering roughly 99% of repertoires, were analysed. A TCS score was defined as the ratio of F50 (clonal expansion) to E x V (chaos), with BLOSUM62-based TCRdist applied between CDR3 peptides within each V-J. Welch's t-statistics and random forest reduced around 550 V-J features to 10 to 15, which were used in a naive Bayes classifier (R e1071). Thyroid-blood repertoire similarity was quantified with the Morisita-Horn index. TCRdb applied fastp at Q25 and MiXCR to the public reads, then kept only in-frame beta chains. Rows merge per CDR3 protein into single entries with the most common DNA and genes. The V and J calls come from TCRdb's annotation, not from the publication. Within this sample are around 610,000 distinct CDR3 sequences, with roughly 14% of them counted one time only. Clones ranked in the top ten supply about 4% of the sample.

Recombination joined TRBV10-3 with TRBJ1-2, with TRBD1 as a weak D call on 5 bases. Material: blood. The sequence was collected from a woman aged 40 to 49 with Graves' ophthalmopathy. The CDR3 amino acid sequence is: CAISAPFGSGQGYTF. Here is the DNA: TGTGCCATCAGTGCACCTTTTGGATCGGGGCAAGGCTACACCTTC.